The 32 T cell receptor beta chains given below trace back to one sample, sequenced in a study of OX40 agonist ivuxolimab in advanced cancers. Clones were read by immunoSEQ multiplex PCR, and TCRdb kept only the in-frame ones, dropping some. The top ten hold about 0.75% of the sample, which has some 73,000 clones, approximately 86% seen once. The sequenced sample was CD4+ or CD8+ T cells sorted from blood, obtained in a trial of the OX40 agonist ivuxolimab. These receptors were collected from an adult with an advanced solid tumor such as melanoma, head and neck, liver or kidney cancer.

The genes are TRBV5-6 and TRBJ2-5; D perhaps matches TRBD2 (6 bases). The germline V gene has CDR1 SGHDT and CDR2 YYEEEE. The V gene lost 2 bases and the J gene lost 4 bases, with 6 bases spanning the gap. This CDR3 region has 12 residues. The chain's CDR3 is CASSFGGETQYF. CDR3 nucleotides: TGTGCCAGCAGCTTCGGGGGAGAGACCCAGTACTTC. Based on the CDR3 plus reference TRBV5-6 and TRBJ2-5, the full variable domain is DAGVTQSPTHLIKTRGQQVTLRCSPKSGHDTVSWYQQALGQGPQFIFQYYEEEERQRGNFPDRFSGHQFPNYSSELNVNALLLGDSALYLCASSFGGETQYFGPGTRLLVL.

The chain's CDR3 is CASSPSQGIISPLHF. DNA for the CDR3: TGTGCCAGTAGTCCTTCACAGGGGATCATTTCACCCCTCCACTTT. V usage is TRBV19 and J usage is TRBJ1-6; 7 bases are a match to TRBD1. Germline V CDR1 and CDR2: LNHDA, SQIVND (reference sequence). Trimming took 5 bases from V and 9 from J; bases not matched to a gene: 10. This CDR3 region has 15 residues.

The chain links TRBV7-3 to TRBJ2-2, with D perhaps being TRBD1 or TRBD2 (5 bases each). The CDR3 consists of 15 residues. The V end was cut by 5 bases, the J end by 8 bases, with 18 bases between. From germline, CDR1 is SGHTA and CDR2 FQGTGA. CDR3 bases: TGTGCCAGCAGCATGCTTCCGGGACGAACAGGGGAGCTGTTTTTT. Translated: CASSMLPGRTGELFF.

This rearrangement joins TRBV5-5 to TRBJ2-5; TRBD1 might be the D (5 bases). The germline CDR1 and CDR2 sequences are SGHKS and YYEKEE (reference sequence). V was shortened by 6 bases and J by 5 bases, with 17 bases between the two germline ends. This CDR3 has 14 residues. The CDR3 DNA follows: TGTGCCAGCACCACAGGACCGTCGAAGGAGACCCAGTACTTC. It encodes CASTTGPSKETQYF.

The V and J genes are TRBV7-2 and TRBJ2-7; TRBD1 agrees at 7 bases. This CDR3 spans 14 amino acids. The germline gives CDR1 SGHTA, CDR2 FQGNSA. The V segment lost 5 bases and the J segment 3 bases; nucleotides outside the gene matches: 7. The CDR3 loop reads CASSLSTGFYEQYF. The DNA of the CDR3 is TGTGCCAGCAGCCTATCGACAGGGTTCTACGAGCAGTACTTC.

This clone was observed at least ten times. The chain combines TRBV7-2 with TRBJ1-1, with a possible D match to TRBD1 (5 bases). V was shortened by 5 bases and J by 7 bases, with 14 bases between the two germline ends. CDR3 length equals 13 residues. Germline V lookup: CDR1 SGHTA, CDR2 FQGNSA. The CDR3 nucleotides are TGTGCCAGCAGCCTGACGGGGGGGATTGAAGCTTTCTTT. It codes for CASSLTGGIEAFF.

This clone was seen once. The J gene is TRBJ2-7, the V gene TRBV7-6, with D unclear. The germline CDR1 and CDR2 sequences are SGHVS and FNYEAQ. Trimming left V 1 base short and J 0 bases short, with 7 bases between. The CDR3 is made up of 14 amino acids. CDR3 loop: CASSLVFSSYEQYF. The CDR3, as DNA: TGTGCCAGCAGCTTAGTATTTAGCTCCTACGAGCAGTACTTC. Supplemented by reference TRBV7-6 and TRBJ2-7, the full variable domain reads GAGVSQSPRYKVTKRGQDVALRCDPISGHVSLYWYRQALGQGPEFLTYFNYEAQQDKSGLPNDRFSAERPEGSISTLTIQRTEQRDSAMYRCASSLVFSSYEQYFGPGTRLTVT.

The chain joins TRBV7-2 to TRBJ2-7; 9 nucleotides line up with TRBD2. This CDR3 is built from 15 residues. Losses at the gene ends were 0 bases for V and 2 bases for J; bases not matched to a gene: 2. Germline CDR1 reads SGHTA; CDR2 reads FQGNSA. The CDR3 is CASSLAGTSTYEQYF. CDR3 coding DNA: TGTGCCAGCAGCTTAGCCGGGACTAGCACCTACGAGCAGTACTTC. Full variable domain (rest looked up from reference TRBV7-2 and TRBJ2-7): GAGVSQSPSNKVTEKGKDVELRCDPISGHTALYWYRQSLGQGLEFLIYFQGNSAPDKSGLPSDRFSAERTGGSVSTLTIQRTQQEDSAVYLCASSLAGTSTYEQYFGPGTRLTVT.

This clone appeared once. In DNA, the CDR3 is TGTGCCAGCAGTGACGTAGCGGCCCCCTACAATGAGCAGTTCTTC. It specifies CASSDVAAPYNEQFF. The genes are TRBV6-4 and TRBJ2-1; tentatively, D is TRBD2 (6 bases). Trimming pared 2 bases from V and 2 bases from J, leaving 10 bases between. The germline CDR1 and CDR2 sequences are MRHNA and SNTAGT. This CDR3 has 15 amino acids.

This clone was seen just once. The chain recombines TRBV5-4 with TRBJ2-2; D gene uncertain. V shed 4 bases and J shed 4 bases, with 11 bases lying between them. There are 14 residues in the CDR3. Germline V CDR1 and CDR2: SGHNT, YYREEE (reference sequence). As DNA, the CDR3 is TGTGCCAGCAGCACCGAACAGCCCACCGGGGAGCTGTTTTTT. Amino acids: CASSTEQPTGELFF.

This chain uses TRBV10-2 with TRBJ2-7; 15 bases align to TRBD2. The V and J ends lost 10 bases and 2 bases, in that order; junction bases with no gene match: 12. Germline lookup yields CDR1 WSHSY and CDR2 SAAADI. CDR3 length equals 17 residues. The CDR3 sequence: CATTYGTSGRSTYEQYF. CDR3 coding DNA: TGCGCCACCACGTACGGGACTAGCGGGAGGTCCACCTACGAGCAGTACTTC.

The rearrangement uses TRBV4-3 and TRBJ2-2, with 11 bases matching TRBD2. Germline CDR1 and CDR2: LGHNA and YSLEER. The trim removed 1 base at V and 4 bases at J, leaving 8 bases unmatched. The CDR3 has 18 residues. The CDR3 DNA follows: TGCGCCAGCAGCCAAGTAATCGGACTAGCGGGCAGCACCGGGGAGCTGTTTTTT. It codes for CASSQVIGLAGSTGELFF.

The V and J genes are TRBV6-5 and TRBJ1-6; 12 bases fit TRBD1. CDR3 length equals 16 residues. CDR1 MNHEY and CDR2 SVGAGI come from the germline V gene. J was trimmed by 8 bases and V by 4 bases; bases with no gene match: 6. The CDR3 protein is CASSSEGQGAYSPLHF. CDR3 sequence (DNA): TGTGCCAGCAGTTCCGAGGGACAGGGGGCTTATTCACCCCTCCACTTT.

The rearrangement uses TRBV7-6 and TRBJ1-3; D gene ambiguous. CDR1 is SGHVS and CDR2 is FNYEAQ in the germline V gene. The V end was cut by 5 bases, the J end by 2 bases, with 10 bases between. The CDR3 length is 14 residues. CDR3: CASSPRSPGNTIYF. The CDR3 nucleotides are TGTGCCAGCAGCCCCCGCAGCCCTGGAAACACCATATATTTT.

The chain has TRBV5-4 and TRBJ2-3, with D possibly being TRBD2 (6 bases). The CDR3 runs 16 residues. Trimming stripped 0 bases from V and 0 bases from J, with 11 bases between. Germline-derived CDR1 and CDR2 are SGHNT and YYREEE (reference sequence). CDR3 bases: TGTGCCAGCAGCTTGGGTGGCGGGGCCAGCACAGATACGCAGTATTTT. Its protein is CASSLGGGASTDTQYF.

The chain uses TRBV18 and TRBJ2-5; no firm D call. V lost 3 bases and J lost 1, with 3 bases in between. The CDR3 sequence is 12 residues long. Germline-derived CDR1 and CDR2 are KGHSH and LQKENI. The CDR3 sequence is CASSPPQETQYF. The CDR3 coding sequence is TGTGCCAGCTCACCTCCCCAAGAGACCCAGTACTTC.

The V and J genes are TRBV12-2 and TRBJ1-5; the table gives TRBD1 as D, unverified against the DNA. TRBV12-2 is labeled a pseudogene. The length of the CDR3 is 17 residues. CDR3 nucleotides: TGTGCAAGTCGCTTAGGCCCGGCAGGGTTTAGCAATCAGCCCCAGCATTTT. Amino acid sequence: CASRLGPAGFSNQPQHF.

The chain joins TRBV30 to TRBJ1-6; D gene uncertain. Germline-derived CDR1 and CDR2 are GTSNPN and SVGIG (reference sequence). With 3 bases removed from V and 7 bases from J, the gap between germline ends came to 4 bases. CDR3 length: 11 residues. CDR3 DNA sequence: TGTGCCTGGAGGGTAAATTCACCCCTCCACTTT. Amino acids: CAWRVNSPLHF.

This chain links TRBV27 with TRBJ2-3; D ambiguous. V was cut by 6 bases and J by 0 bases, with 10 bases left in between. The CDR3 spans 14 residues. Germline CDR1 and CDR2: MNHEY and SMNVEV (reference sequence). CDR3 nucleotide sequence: TGTGCCAGCAGCCTTTATTCTAGCACAGATACGCAGTATTTT. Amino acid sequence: CASSLYSSTDTQYF.

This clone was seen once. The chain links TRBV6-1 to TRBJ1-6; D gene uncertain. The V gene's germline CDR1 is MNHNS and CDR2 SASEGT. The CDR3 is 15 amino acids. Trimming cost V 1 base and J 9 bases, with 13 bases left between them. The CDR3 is CASSEEFVPGSPLHF. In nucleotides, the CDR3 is TGTGCCAGCAGTGAAGAGTTCGTGCCTGGTTCACCCCTCCACTTT.

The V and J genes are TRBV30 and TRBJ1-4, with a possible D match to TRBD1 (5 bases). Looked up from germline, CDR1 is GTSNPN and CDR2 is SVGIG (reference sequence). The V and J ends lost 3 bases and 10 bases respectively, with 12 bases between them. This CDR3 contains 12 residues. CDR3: CAWSPRGGKLFF. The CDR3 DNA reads TGTGCCTGGAGCCCCCGCGGGGGAAAACTGTTTTTT.

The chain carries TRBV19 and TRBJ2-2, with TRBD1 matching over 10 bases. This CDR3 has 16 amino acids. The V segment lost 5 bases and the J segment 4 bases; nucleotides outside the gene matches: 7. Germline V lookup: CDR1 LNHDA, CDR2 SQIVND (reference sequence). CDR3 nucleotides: TGTGCCAGTAGTGACAGGGGGCGCCGGGGCACCGGGGAGCTGTTTTTT. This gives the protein CASSDRGRRGTGELFF.

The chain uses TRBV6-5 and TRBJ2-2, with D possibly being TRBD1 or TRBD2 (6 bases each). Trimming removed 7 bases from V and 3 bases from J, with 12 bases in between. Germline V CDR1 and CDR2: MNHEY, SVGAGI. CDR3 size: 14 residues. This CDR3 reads CASNLRGDTGELFF. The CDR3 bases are TGTGCCAGCAACCTAAGGGGGGACACCGGGGAGCTGTTTTTT.

The CDR3: CAISESAGVHGYTF. The CDR3, as DNA: TGTGCCATCAGTGAGTCGGCAGGGGTGCATGGCTACACCTTC. V is TRBV10-3 and J is TRBJ1-2, with a tentative D call TRBD1 (6 bases). V shed 0 bases and J shed 6 bases, with 11 bases lying between them. The CDR3 covers 14 residues. Germline V lookup: CDR1 ENHRY, CDR2 SYGVKD.

The CDR3 DNA follows: TGTGCCTGGAGTCAGGACAGGAGAAACTATGGCTACACCTTC. Protein: CAWSQDRRNYGYTF. The V gene is TRBV30, the J gene TRBJ1-2, with 7 bases lining up with TRBD1. CDR1 GTSNPN and CDR2 SVGIG come from the germline V gene (reference sequence). The CDR3 covers 14 residues. Trimming removed 2 bases from V and 2 bases from J; junction bases left unmatched: 5.

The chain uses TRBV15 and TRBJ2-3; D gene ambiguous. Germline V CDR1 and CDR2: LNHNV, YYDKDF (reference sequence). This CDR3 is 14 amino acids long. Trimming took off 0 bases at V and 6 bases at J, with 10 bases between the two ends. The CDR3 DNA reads TGTGCCACCAGCAGAGATCGCGACGGTGATACGCAGTATTTT. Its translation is CATSRDRDGDTQYF. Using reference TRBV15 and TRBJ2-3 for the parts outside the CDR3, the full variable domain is DAMVIQNPRYQVTQFGKPVTLSCSQTLNHNVMYWYQQKSSQAPKLLFHYYDKDFNNEADTPDNFQSRRPNTSFCFLDIRSPGLGDTAMYLCATSRDRDGDTQYFGPGTRLTVL.

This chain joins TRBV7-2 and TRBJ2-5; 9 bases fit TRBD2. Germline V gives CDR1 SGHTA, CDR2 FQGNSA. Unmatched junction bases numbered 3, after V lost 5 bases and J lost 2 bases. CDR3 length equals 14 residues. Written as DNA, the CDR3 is TGTGCCAGCAGCGGTAGCGGGGGACAAGAGACCCAGTACTTC. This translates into CASSGSGGQETQYF.

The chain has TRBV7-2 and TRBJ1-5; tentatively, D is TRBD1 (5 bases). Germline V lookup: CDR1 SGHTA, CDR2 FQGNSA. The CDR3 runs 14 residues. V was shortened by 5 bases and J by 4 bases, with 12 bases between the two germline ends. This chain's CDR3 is CASSPHGGNQPQHF. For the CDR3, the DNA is TGTGCCAGCAGCCCGCACGGGGGAAATCAGCCCCAGCATTTT.

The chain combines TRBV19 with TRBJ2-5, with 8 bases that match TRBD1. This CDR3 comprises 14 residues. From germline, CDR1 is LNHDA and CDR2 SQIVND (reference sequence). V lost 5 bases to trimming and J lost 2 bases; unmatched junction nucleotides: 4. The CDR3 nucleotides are TGTGCCAGTAGTGATTGGACAGGGCAAGAGACCCAGTACTTC. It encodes CASSDWTGQETQYF.

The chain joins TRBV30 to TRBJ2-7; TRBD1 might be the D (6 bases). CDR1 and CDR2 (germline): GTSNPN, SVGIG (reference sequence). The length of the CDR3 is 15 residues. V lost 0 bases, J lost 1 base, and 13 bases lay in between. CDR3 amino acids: CAWSVRRQDSYEQYF. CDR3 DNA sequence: TGTGCCTGGAGTGTACGAAGACAGGATTCCTACGAGCAGTACTTC.

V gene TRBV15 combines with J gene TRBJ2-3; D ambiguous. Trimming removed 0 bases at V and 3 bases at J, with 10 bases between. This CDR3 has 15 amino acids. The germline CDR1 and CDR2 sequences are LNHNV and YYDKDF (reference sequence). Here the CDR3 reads CATSRDARSTDTQYF. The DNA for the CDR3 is TGTGCCACCAGCAGAGATGCAAGGAGTACAGATACGCAGTATTTT.

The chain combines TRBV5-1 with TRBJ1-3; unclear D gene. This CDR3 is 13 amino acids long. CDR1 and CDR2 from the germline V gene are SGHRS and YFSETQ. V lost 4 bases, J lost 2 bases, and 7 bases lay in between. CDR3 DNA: TGCGCCAGCAGCGGTACAGCTGGAAACACCATATATTTT. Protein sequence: CASSGTAGNTIYF.